These T cell receptor beta chains were read from a single sample in a study of blood T cell repertoires in COVID-19. Data came from immunoSEQ multiplex PCR; TCRdb stores just in-frame clones and leaves some out. The profile shows over 350,000 clones, approximately 87% of them singletons. Sequencing input: PBMCs or T cells enriched from blood (not recorded which). These receptors all come from a woman in her 50s who had recovered from COVID-19. Each CDR3 is given with its conserved first and last residue. The order of the fields is J gene, V gene, D gene, clone size, CDR3 DNA, CDR3 protein. D genes are given only for firm matches. Not all rows give a size; the values are once, few, many and, for expanded clones, a class.

J: TRBJ1-2; V: TRBV6-2/TRBV6-3; D: .; size: .; DNA: TGTGCCAGCAGTTCACAGAGAGGGACTAACTATGGCTACACCTTC; CDR3: CASSSQRGTNYGYTF
J: TRBJ2-7; V: TRBV28; D: .; size: .; DNA: TGTGCCAGCAACCTGAGGTGGGGAGTACACGAGCAGTACTTC; CDR3: CASNLRWGVHEQYF
J: TRBJ1-2; V: TRBV15; D: .; size: once; DNA: TGTGCCACCAGCAGAGATCTCGGGTCTTGGGGCTACACCTTC; CDR3: CATSRDLGSWGYTF
J: TRBJ1-6; V: TRBV7-8; D: .; size: few; DNA: TGTGCCAGCAGCTTATCGGGGGGGAATTCACCCCTCCACTTT; CDR3: CASSLSGGNSPLHF
J: TRBJ1-1; V: TRBV3-1/TRBV3-2; D: TRBD1; size: once; DNA: TGTGCCAGCAGTCGCGCAGGGGGCCTGAACACTGAAGCTTTCTTT; CDR3: CASSRAGGLNTEAFF
J: TRBJ1-1; V: TRBV5-5; D: TRBD1; size: .; DNA: TGTGCCAGCAGCATCTCTCAGGGGGCCACTGAAGCTTTCTTT; CDR3: CASSISQGATEAFF
J: TRBJ1-2; V: TRBV7-3; D: .; size: .; DNA: TGTGCCAGCAGCTTAACTCTAAAGCGCTATGGCTACACCTTC; CDR3: CASSLTLKRYGYTF
J: TRBJ1-2; V: TRBV7-9; D: .; size: once; DNA: TGTGCCAGCAGCTTACCCTGGGAGGGTGGGGATGGCTACACCTTC; CDR3: CASSLPWEGGDGYTF
J: TRBJ2-3; V: TRBV7-2; D: .; size: .; DNA: TGTGCCAGCAGCTTAGCTCTAGTTAGCACAGATACGCAGTATTTT; CDR3: CASSLALVSTDTQYF
J: TRBJ1-1; V: TRBV20-1; D: TRBD1; size: .; DNA: TGCAGTGCTAGTAGGGGACAGGCGGGGACTGAAGCTTTCTTT; CDR3: CSASRGQAGTEAFF
J: TRBJ1-1; V: TRBV7-2; D: .; size: .; DNA: TGTGCCAGCAGCTTACAAGGAGGGAAGACTGAAGCTTTCTTT; CDR3: CASSLQGGKTEAFF
J: TRBJ1-2; V: TRBV29-1; D: TRBD1; size: .; DNA: TGCAGCGTTGAAGATGTACCCTCGACAGGGTCGGATGGCTACACCTTC; CDR3: CSVEDVPSTGSDGYTF
J: TRBJ2-1; V: TRBV7-9; D: TRBD2; size: .; DNA: TGTGCCAGCAGCGATGTGGGGACTAGTATTTTCGATGAGCAGTTCTTC; CDR3: CASSDVGTSIFDEQFF
J: TRBJ1-4; V: TRBV30; D: TRBD1; size: .; DNA: TGTGCCTGGAGTGGGACCCGCACCGGGACAGGGAGTGAAAAACTGTTTTTT; CDR3: CAWSGTRTGTGSEKLFF
J: TRBJ1-1; V: TRBV7-2; D: .; size: once; DNA: TGTGCCAGCAGCCGGCCCGGGGGGGCGGCTTTCTTT; CDR3: CASSRPGGAAFF
J: TRBJ2-7; V: TRBV6-5; D: TRBD1; size: .; DNA: TGTGCCAGCAGCCTGGGACAGAGCTACGAGCAGTACTTC; CDR3: CASSLGQSYEQYF
J: TRBJ1-1; V: TRBV7-8; D: TRBD1; size: .; DNA: TGTGCCAGCAGCTATGGGACAGTAATTGAAGCTTTCTTT; CDR3: CASSYGTVIEAFF
J: TRBJ1-5; V: TRBV4-1; D: .; size: .; DNA: TGCGCCAGCAGCCAAGATCAAAGGGTCCCCGGGGCCCAGCATTTT; CDR3: CASSQDQRVPGAQHF
J: TRBJ2-2; V: TRBV30; D: TRBD1; size: .; DNA: TGTGCCTGGAGTCGGCAGGGGGCCGGGGAGCTGTTTTTT; CDR3: CAWSRQGAGELFF
J: TRBJ1-3; V: TRBV4-3; D: .; size: .; DNA: TGCGTCAGCAGCCAAGATAGGACAGCTGGAAACACCATATATTTT; CDR3: CVSSQDRTAGNTIYF
J: TRBJ2-7; V: TRBV3-1/TRBV3-2; D: .; size: .; DNA: TGTGCCAGCAGCCAAGGCCTTAGCTACGAGCAGTACTTC; CDR3: CASSQGLSYEQYF
J: TRBJ1-1; V: TRBV5-4; D: TRBD1; size: .; DNA: TGTGCCAGCAGCTCGGACCCGGGACAGGGTATGAGGGCTTTCTTT; CDR3: CASSSDPGQGMRAFF
J: TRBJ2-1; V: TRBV6-2/TRBV6-3; D: .; size: few; DNA: TGTGCCAGCAGTTCATCCCCGGGGGACCAATCGAGCTCCTACAATGAGCAGTTCTTC; CDR3: CASSSSPGDQSSSYNEQFF
J: TRBJ1-6; V: TRBV7-9; D: .; size: .; DNA: TGTGCCAGCAGCTCACGACAGGTTAATTCACCCCTCCACTTT; CDR3: CASSSRQVNSPLHF
J: TRBJ1-4; V: TRBV14; D: .; size: .; DNA: TGTGCCCGTCGAGATTCAACTAATGAAAAACTGTTTTTT; CDR3: CARRDSTNEKLFF
J: TRBJ2-7; V: TRBV7-9; D: TRBD1; size: once; DNA: TGTGCCAGCAGCTCTCCGACAGGGACCTACGAGCAGTACTTC; CDR3: CASSSPTGTYEQYF
J: TRBJ1-1; V: TRBV7-9; D: .; size: .; DNA: TGTGCCAGCAGCTTATCGGCCTTGGAGACTGAAGCTTTCTTT; CDR3: CASSLSALETEAFF
J: TRBJ2-1; V: TRBV7-9; D: TRBD2; size: .; DNA: TGTGCCAGCAGCTTAGAGTGGCGGCGGGGGACCTACAATGAGCAGTTCTTC; CDR3: CASSLEWRRGTYNEQFF
J: TRBJ2-7; V: TRBV19; D: TRBD1; size: .; DNA: TGTGCCAGTTCCCGGGGACAGGGTATCTACGAGCAGTACTTC; CDR3: CASSRGQGIYEQYF
J: TRBJ1-3; V: TRBV4-1; D: .; size: .; DNA: TGCGCCAGCAGCCCCACGACAGGTGGAAACACCATATATTTT; CDR3: CASSPTTGGNTIYF
J: TRBJ1-2; V: TRBV27; D: .; size: .; DNA: TGTGCCAGCAGTTTTCAGGGCGGGGATTATGGCTACACCTTC; CDR3: CASSFQGGDYGYTF
J: TRBJ1-5; V: TRBV6-6; D: .; size: few; DNA: TGTGCCAGCAGTCCCCCGGAGTTCGGGTGGAGCAATCAGCCCCAGCATTTT; CDR3: CASSPPEFGWSNQPQHF
J: TRBJ1-4; V: TRBV28; D: TRBD1; size: .; DNA: TGTGCCAGCAGGCGGACAGGGGCCGATAATGAAAAACTGTTTTTT; CDR3: CASRRTGADNEKLFF
J: TRBJ1-3; V: TRBV27; D: TRBD1; size: .; DNA: TGTGCCAGCAGTTCTCTCAAGAGGACAGGTTCAGGAAACACCATATATTTT; CDR3: CASSSLKRTGSGNTIYF
J: TRBJ2-5; V: TRBV30; D: TRBD2; size: few; DNA: TGTGCCTTAGCCAGGACTAGCGGAATCCAAGAGACCCAGTACTTC; CDR3: CALARTSGIQETQYF
J: TRBJ2-5; V: TRBV5-5; D: .; size: .; DNA: TGTGCCAGCAGCCCCCAACTCCGTCAAGAGACCCAGTACTTC; CDR3: CASSPQLRQETQYF
J: TRBJ1-2; V: TRBV6-5; D: .; size: .; DNA: TGTGCCAGCAGCGAGCGGGGCTACACCTTC; CDR3: CASSERGYTF
J: TRBJ2-1; V: TRBV5-8; D: .; size: few; DNA: TGTGCCAGCAGCTTGTATTATATCGTCGATTATCCGGGACACCAGTTCTTC; CDR3: CASSLYYIVDYPGHQFF
J: TRBJ1-2; V: TRBV7-2; D: .; size: few; DNA: TGTGCCAGCAGCTTATCCCCCCGGCAGGATGGCTACACCTTC; CDR3: CASSLSPRQDGYTF
J: TRBJ1-1; V: TRBV7-9; D: .; size: .; DNA: TGTGCCAGCAGCTCGTGGGACCAGGGGACTGAAGCTTTCTTT; CDR3: CASSSWDQGTEAFF
J: TRBJ2-1; V: TRBV10-3; D: TRBD2; size: .; DNA: TGTGCCATCAGCCCGACTAGCGGGGGGCAATCCTCCTACAATGAGCAGTTCTTC; CDR3: CAISPTSGGQSSYNEQFF
J: TRBJ2-1; V: TRBV4-3; D: TRBD2; size: .; DNA: TGCGCCAGCAGCCGGGGACTAGCGGACTCCTACAATGAGCAGTTCTTC; CDR3: CASSRGLADSYNEQFF
J: TRBJ1-2; V: TRBV5-4; D: .; size: .; DNA: TGTGCCAGCAGCCGGGGGGAGGGACGGACTTATGGCTACACCTTC; CDR3: CASSRGEGRTYGYTF
J: TRBJ1-2; V: TRBV6-5; D: .; size: .; DNA: TGTGCCAGCAGGCTTACAGCTAACTATGGCTACACCTTC; CDR3: CASRLTANYGYTF
J: TRBJ1-5; V: TRBV7-6; D: .; size: .; DNA: TGTGCCAGCAGCGCGAACCAGGCCTATAGCAATCAGCCCCAGCATTTT; CDR3: CASSANQAYSNQPQHF
J: TRBJ1-5; V: TRBV10-3; D: TRBD1; size: few; DNA: TGTGCCATCAGTGAGTCAGGGGGCGGAGGGCGCGGCAATCAGCCCCAGCATTTT; CDR3: CAISESGGGGRGNQPQHF
J: TRBJ2-7; V: TRBV30; D: .; size: .; DNA: TGTGCCTGGAGTGACGAGCGGTGGTTTTCAAAATCCAACGAGCAGTACTTC; CDR3: CAWSDERWFSKSNEQYF
J: TRBJ1-2; V: TRBV18; D: TRBD1; size: .; DNA: TGTGCCAGCTCACGTACAGGGGACTATGGCTACACCTTC; CDR3: CASSRTGDYGYTF
J: TRBJ1-5; V: TRBV28; D: .; size: .; DNA: TGTGCCACCTCAGGGCCCGATTATAGCAATCAGCCCCAGCATTTT; CDR3: CATSGPDYSNQPQHF
J: TRBJ1-2; V: TRBV19; D: .; size: .; DNA: TGTGCCAGTAGACAGGGTTACTATGGCTACACCTTC; CDR3: CASRQGYYGYTF
J: TRBJ1-6; V: TRBV28; D: .; size: .; DNA: TGTGCCAGCAGTTTTCGGCAGGGAAATTCACCCCTCCACTTT; CDR3: CASSFRQGNSPLHF
J: TRBJ1-1; V: TRBV4-2; D: .; size: .; DNA: TGTGCCAGCAGCCAAGATAATTCCCCGGGGACTGAAGCTTTCTTT; CDR3: CASSQDNSPGTEAFF
J: TRBJ1-3; V: TRBV19; D: .; size: .; DNA: TGTGCCAGTCGACAGTCGGATAGAAACACCATATATTTT; CDR3: CASRQSDRNTIYF
J: TRBJ1-3; V: TRBV4-1; D: .; size: once; DNA: TGCGCCAGCCGACCGAGACAGGTAGAGTCTGGAAACACCATATATTTT; CDR3: CASRPRQVESGNTIYF
J: TRBJ2-1; V: TRBV23-1; D: .; size: .; DNA: TGCGCCAGCCGGTGCCCCTTCGGGAACAATGAGCAGTTCTTC; CDR3: CASRCPFGNNEQFF
J: TRBJ1-2; V: TRBV2; D: .; size: many; DNA: TGTGCCAGCAGCCCTCAGGGGAACTATGGCTACACCTTC; CDR3: CASSPQGNYGYTF
J: TRBJ2-1; V: TRBV9; D: TRBD2; size: once; DNA: TGTGCCAGCAGCGCCGGGACTAGCGGGGGGGATTTGAATGAGCAGTTCTTC; CDR3: CASSAGTSGGDLNEQFF